There are many counts of the clone carrying this T cell receptor (beta chain). Its antigen is not known. These data originate in a study of T-cell memory formation after mild COVID-19. Across the study: Largely donor-specific sequence clusters came from a couple of donors.

One entry per CDR3 protein results from TCRdb running MiXCR on the 5' RACE reads. Of approximately 300,000 distinct CDR3 sequences in the sample, less than 9.5% were seen once. The CDR3 runs to 14 residues. Trimming took off 5 bases at V and 3 bases at J, with 14 bases between the two ends. Germline V gene data show CDR1 as PRHDT and CDR2 as FYEKMQ (reference sequence). Whole-study results and caveats: While clones contracting from day 15 to 85 were balanced between CD4 and CD8, later expanders leaned CD4+. Pre-infection memory harbored some responding clones, suggesting cross-reactive memory joined.

The source of this sequence is a man aged 18 to 35 who had mild COVID-19 (a few samples of this study predate the infection). Cell type and time point are not known. Sequences were obtained from PBMCs or a T cell subset sorted from them (not recorded which). The chain links TRBV13 to TRBJ2-7; weak D call: TRBD1 (5 bases). In DNA form, the CDR3 reads TGTGCCAGCAGCCCGCCGGGCCAGGGCTACGAGCAGTACTTC. It yields the protein CASSPPGQGYEQYF. Complete variable domain (other parts from reference TRBV13 and TRBJ2-7): AAGVIQSPRHLIKEKRETATLKCYPIPRHDTVYWYQQGPGQDPQFLISFYEKMQSDKGSIPDRFSAQQFSDYHSELNMSSLELGDSALYFCASSPPGQGYEQYFGPGTRLTVT.